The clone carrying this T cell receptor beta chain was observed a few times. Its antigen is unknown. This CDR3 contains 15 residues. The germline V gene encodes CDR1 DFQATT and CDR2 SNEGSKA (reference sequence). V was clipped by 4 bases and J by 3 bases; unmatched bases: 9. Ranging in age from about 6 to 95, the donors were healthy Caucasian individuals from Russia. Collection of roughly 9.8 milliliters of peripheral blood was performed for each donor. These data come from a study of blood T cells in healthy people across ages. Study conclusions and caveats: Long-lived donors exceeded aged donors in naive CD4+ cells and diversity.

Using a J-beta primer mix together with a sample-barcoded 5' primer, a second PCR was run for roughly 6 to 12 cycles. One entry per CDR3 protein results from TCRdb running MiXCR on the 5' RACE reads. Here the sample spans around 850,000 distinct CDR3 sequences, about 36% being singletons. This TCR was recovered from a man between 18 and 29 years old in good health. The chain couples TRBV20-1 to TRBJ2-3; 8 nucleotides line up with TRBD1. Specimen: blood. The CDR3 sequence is CSATDRGKATDTQYF. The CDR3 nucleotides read TGCAGTGCTACTGACAGGGGAAAGGCTACAGATACGCAGTATTTT.